A single sample is the source of the 29 T cell receptor beta chains below, sequenced in a study of chemoradiotherapy in HPV16-positive cancers. Some clones are missing from TCRdb's copy, which holds only in-frame ones; the method was immunoSEQ multiplex PCR. The sample holds around 14,000 clones, approximately 84% seen once. The specimen was obtained from a patient who underwent chemoradiotherapy. The origin of the receptors is a human donor with HPV-associated anogenital cancer.

The chain recombines TRBV19 with TRBJ2-1; D could derive from TRBD1 or TRBD2 (5 bases each). The V and J ends lost 4 bases and 4 bases respectively, with 17 bases between them. Germline CDR1 reads LNHDA; CDR2 reads SQIVND (reference sequence). CDR3 size: 16 residues. CDR3: CASSSPPGTKYNEQFF. DNA for the CDR3: TGTGCCAGTAGTAGTCCTCCCGGGACCAAATACAATGAGCAGTTCTTC.

The V call is TRBV4-3, the J call TRBJ1-5; D is unresolved. The V end was cut by 1 base, the J end by 6 bases, with 7 bases between. Germline CDR1 reads LGHNA; CDR2 reads YSLEER. This CDR3 is 13 amino acids long. CDR3 bases: TGCGCCAGCAGCCAAGTTGTCTCTCAGCCCCAGCATTTT. Its protein product is CASSQVVSQPQHF.

J is TRBJ1-2 and V is TRBV29-1; D might be TRBD1 (5 bases). Germline V lookup: CDR1 SQVTM, CDR2 ANQGSEA. The CDR3 covers 12 residues. The V end was cut by 4 bases, the J end by 5 bases, with 11 bases between. The CDR3 sequence is CSVAGTGYGYTF. CDR3 DNA sequence: TGCAGCGTTGCAGGGACGGGTTATGGCTACACCTTC.

Only one count was recorded for this clone. V usage is TRBV15 and J usage is TRBJ2-5, with D maybe TRBD2 (5 bases). This CDR3 is built from 16 residues. V shed 1 base and J shed 2 bases, with 14 bases lying between them. CDR1 is LNHNV and CDR2 is YYDKDF in the germline V gene (reference sequence). CDR3 coding DNA: TGTGCCACCAGCAGAGCCCCCGCGGGCAGACAAGAGACCCAGTACTTC. Encoded protein: CATSRAPAGRQETQYF.

In regard to this clone: Germline and junction disagree at one end, which may indicate a read error. In DNA, the CDR3 is TGTGCCAGCAGCCTAGGGAGGGAAGATACGCAGTATTTT. Protein sequence: CASSLGREDTQYF. This sequence joins TRBV13 and TRBJ2-3; 7 bases map to TRBD2. The CDR3 is made up of 13 amino acids. Germline loops: CDR1 PRHDT, CDR2 FYEKMQ (reference sequence).

This clone was seen only a few times. V is TRBV11-2 and J is TRBJ1-1; no firm D call. The germline V and J ends were trimmed by 4 bases and 1 base, with 7 bases remaining between them. The CDR3 loop spans 13 amino acids. Germline V gene sequence: CDR1 SGHAT, CDR2 FQNNGV. CDR3 nucleotide sequence: TGTGCCAGCAGCTCAGCCAGGAACACTGAAGCTTTCTTT. Its protein product is CASSSARNTEAFF.

This chain connects TRBV6-1 to TRBJ1-5, with D possibly TRBD1 on 5 matching bases. CDR1 MNHNS and CDR2 SASEGT come from the germline V gene. Deletions cut 2 bases from V and 4 bases from J, with 15 bases between. The CDR3 consists of 16 residues. The CDR3: CASSESGGFENQPQHF. The CDR3 DNA follows: TGTGCCAGCAGTGAATCTGGGGGGTTTGAGAATCAGCCCCAGCATTTT.

This chain connects TRBV2 to TRBJ1-1; D is uncertain. This CDR3 has 14 amino acids. The germline gives CDR1 SNHLY, CDR2 FYNNEI. Trimming took 4 bases from V and 4 from J, leaving 13 bases between them. The CDR3 sequence is CASSVEGLGTEAFF. In nucleotides, the CDR3 is TGTGCCAGCAGTGTGGAGGGTCTGGGCACTGAAGCTTTCTTT.

The genes are TRBV18 and TRBJ2-3; TRBD1 might be the D (6 bases). There are 15 residues in the CDR3. Trimming took 3 bases from V and 0 from J, leaving 10 bases between them. The germline gives CDR1 KGHSH, CDR2 LQKENI. For the CDR3, the DNA is TGTGCCAGCTCACCTTGGACAGCTAGCACAGATACGCAGTATTTT. Translating gives CASSPWTASTDTQYF.

The chain carries TRBV6-5 and TRBJ2-7, with D hard to call. Germline V gives CDR1 MNHEY, CDR2 SVGAGI. This CDR3 spans 12 amino acids. Trimming cost V 2 bases and J 6 bases, with 8 bases left between them. CDR3 sequence: CASSYKGSEQYF. The CDR3 DNA sequence: TGTGCCAGCAGTTACAAGGGTAGCGAGCAGTACTTC.

The V call is TRBV28, the J call TRBJ1-3; no firm D call. V lost 8 bases and J 4 bases, leaving 9 bases between the germline ends. CDR1 is MDHEN, CDR2 SYDVKM, per germline. The CDR3 has 12 amino acids. The CDR3 DNA reads TGTGCCAGCTCTAGGGTGGGAAACACCATATATTTT. It encodes CASSRVGNTIYF.

The chain's CDR3 is CASSVGLAGATDTQYF. The CDR3 DNA follows: TGTGCCAGCAGCGTCGGACTAGCGGGGGCCACAGATACGCAGTATTTT. The rearrangement links TRBV9 to TRBJ2-3, with TRBD2 matching over 13 bases. Looked up from germline, CDR1 is SGDLS and CDR2 is YYNGEE. V shed 2 bases, J shed 2 bases, and the junction held 2 bases outside the gene matches. The CDR3 contains 16 residues.

The chain recombines TRBV30 with TRBJ2-1, with TRBD1 as a possible D gene (6 bases). Trimming pared 4 bases from V and 6 bases from J, leaving 22 bases between. This CDR3 spans 16 amino acids. Germline V gene data show CDR1 as GTSNPN and CDR2 as SVGIG (reference sequence). The CDR3 spells CAWNAGATKGVNEQFF. CDR3 in DNA: TGTGCCTGGAACGCCGGGGCAACTAAGGGGGTCAATGAGCAGTTCTTC.

The V and J genes are TRBV4-3 and TRBJ2-7; no reliable D call. The CDR3 consists of 13 residues. Trimming removed 0 bases from V and 0 bases from J, with 3 bases in between. Germline CDR1 is LGHNA and CDR2 is YSLEER. As DNA, the CDR3 is TGCGCCAGCAGCCAAGACTACTCCTACGAGCAGTACTTC. As protein: CASSQDYSYEQYF.

The chain carries TRBV7-3 and TRBJ2-2; D remains ambiguous. Germline CDR1 SGHTA, CDR2 FQGTGA. This CDR3 comprises 12 residues. Trimming stripped 5 bases from V and 6 bases from J, with 7 bases between. This CDR3 is CASSPGPGELFF. CDR3 DNA sequence: TGTGCCAGCAGCCCAGGACCCGGGGAGCTGTTTTTT.

The chain uses TRBV15 and TRBJ1-2; tentatively, D is TRBD1 (5 bases). The V gene's germline CDR1 is LNHNV and CDR2 YYDKDF (reference sequence). The CDR3 length is 19 residues. The germline V and J ends were trimmed by 3 bases and 2 bases, with 25 bases remaining between them. Written as DNA, the CDR3 is TGTGCCACCAGCAGGGGCAGGGTAAATGCCCACTCAATGAACTATGGCTACACCTTC. Translation gives CATSRGRVNAHSMNYGYTF. Variable domain in full (rest from reference TRBV15 and TRBJ1-2): DAMVIQNPRYQVTQFGKPVTLSCSQTLNHNVMYWYQQKSSQAPKLLFHYYDKDFNNEADTPDNFQSRRPNTSFCFLDIRSPGLGDTAMYLCATSRGRVNAHSMNYGYTFGSGTRLTVV.

A single count supports this clone. The chain has TRBV2 and TRBJ2-4, with 8 bases aligning to TRBD1. Germline CDR1 is SNHLY and CDR2 is FYNNEI. The CDR3 totals 13 residues. V gave up 4 bases and J gave up 7 bases; unmatched junction bases: 3. As DNA, the CDR3 is TGTGCCAGCAGTGTGGCAGGGGGCAACATTCAGTACTTC. As protein: CASSVAGGNIQYF.

As DNA, the CDR3 is TGTGCCTGGATGCCTTTGGGCTCCTACGAGCAGTACTTC. Its translation: CAWMPLGSYEQYF. This sequence joins TRBV30 and TRBJ2-7; D remains ambiguous. The V gene lost 4 bases and the J gene lost 0 bases, with 10 bases spanning the gap. The CDR3 has 13 residues. Per the germline V gene, CDR1 is GTSNPN and CDR2 is SVGIG (reference sequence).

V usage is TRBV19 and J usage is TRBJ2-5, with 12 nucleotides matching TRBD2. Germline CDR1 and CDR2: LNHDA and SQIVND (reference sequence). J gave up 4 bases and V 2 bases, and 2 bases lay outside the gene matches. The CDR3 has 15 residues. This CDR3 is CASSISGLAGETQYF. CDR3 DNA sequence: TGTGCCAGTAGTATATCGGGACTAGCGGGAGAGACCCAGTACTTC.

The V call is TRBV7-9, the J call TRBJ2-6; maybe TRBD2 (6 bases). Germline V gene sequence: CDR1 SEHNR, CDR2 FQNEAQ (reference sequence). The CDR3 consists of 15 residues. V dropped 6 bases and J dropped 0 bases, with 9 bases sitting between them. The CDR3: CASSIGSSGANVLTF. The CDR3 bases are TGTGCCAGCAGTATCGGGAGCTCTGGGGCCAACGTCCTGACTTTC.

Only a few counts were recorded for this clone. The chain uses TRBV25-1 and TRBJ1-1, with D maybe TRBD1 (5 bases). The CDR3 consists of 14 residues. Germline V gene sequence: CDR1 MGHDK, CDR2 SYGVNS. Trimming shortened V by 3 bases and J by 3 bases, and 11 bases separated the two germline ends. DNA of the CDR3: TGTGCCAGCAGTGAGGGGGAGGATGACACTGAAGCTTTCTTT. Its translation is CASSEGEDDTEAFF.

The chain carries TRBV18 and TRBJ1-5, with D possibly TRBD1 on 6 matching bases. This CDR3 has 15 residues. Germline values: CDR1 KGHSH, CDR2 LQKENI. Trimming stripped 2 bases from V and 5 bases from J, with 13 bases between. CDR3 region: CASSPMSGADQPQHF. CDR3 sequence (DNA): TGTGCCAGCTCACCAATGTCAGGGGCGGATCAGCCCCAGCATTTT.

In its sample, this clone was seen a few times. This chain uses TRBV14 with TRBJ2-7; 8 bases align to TRBD1. V gave up 3 bases and J gave up 5 bases; unmatched junction bases: 9. Germline CDR1 SGHDN, CDR2 FVKESK. The length of the CDR3 is 15 residues. The CDR3 region has the DNA TGTGCCAGCAGCCACTTTCTGGGACAGGCCCACGAGCAGTACTTC. Encoded protein: CASSHFLGQAHEQYF.

This clone showed up just once. CDR3 DNA: TGTGCCAGCAGCCCTCGACTGAGCTCCTACAATGAGCAGTTCTTC. Translated, it gives CASSPRLSSYNEQFF. The V and J genes are TRBV9 and TRBJ2-1; D unclear. V lost 4 bases, J lost 0 bases, and 11 bases lay in between. The CDR3 is 15 residues long. Per germline, CDR1 SGDLS and CDR2 YYNGEE.

This clone was detected a few times. The CDR3, as DNA: TGCGCCAGCAGCATGGAGACAGGGGGCTATGGCTACACCTTC. Amino acid sequence: CASSMETGGYGYTF. The V call is TRBV5-1, the J call TRBJ1-2; 9 bases agree with TRBD1. Losses at the gene ends were 4 bases for V and 4 bases for J; bases not matched to a gene: 5. The CDR3 has 14 residues. The V gene's germline CDR1 is SGHRS and CDR2 YFSETQ.

The chain recombines TRBV19 with TRBJ1-2; possible D gene TRBD1, 5 bases. The germline CDR1 and CDR2 sequences are LNHDA and SQIVND (reference sequence). Trimming left V 3 bases short and J 6 bases short, with 11 bases between. The CDR3 has 13 amino acids. CDR3 sequence: CASSMSGTDGYTF. The DNA for the CDR3 is TGTGCCAGTAGTATGAGCGGGACGGATGGCTACACCTTC.

This clone was detected only a few times. The rearrangement links TRBV4-3 to TRBJ2-1; 9 bases match TRBD2. Trimming at V came to 0 bases and at J to 4 bases, leaving 1 base not matched to a gene. CDR1 and CDR2 from the germline V gene are LGHNA and YSLEER. This CDR3 spans 15 amino acids. The CDR3, as DNA: TGCGCCAGCAGCCAAGATAGCGGGGGATACAATGAGCAGTTCTTC. Translation: CASSQDSGGYNEQFF.

The chain couples TRBV28 to TRBJ2-7, with D maybe TRBD2 (5 bases). CDR3 size: 14 residues. V shed 2 bases and J shed 6 bases, with 14 bases lying between them. In germline, CDR1 is MDHEN, CDR2 SYDVKM. DNA of the CDR3: TGTGCCAGCAGTTTAAGTCGATTAGGGAGCGAGCAGTACTTC. This encodes CASSLSRLGSEQYF.

The chain employs TRBV2 and TRBJ2-7, with a possible D match to TRBD2 (5 bases). V lost 3 bases and J 2 bases, leaving 8 bases between the germline ends. The CDR3 is 13 residues long. Germline V gene data show CDR1 as SNHLY and CDR2 as FYNNEI. As DNA, the CDR3 is TGTGCCAGCAGTGACGGACTTACCTACGAGCAGTACTTC. The encoded protein is CASSDGLTYEQYF.